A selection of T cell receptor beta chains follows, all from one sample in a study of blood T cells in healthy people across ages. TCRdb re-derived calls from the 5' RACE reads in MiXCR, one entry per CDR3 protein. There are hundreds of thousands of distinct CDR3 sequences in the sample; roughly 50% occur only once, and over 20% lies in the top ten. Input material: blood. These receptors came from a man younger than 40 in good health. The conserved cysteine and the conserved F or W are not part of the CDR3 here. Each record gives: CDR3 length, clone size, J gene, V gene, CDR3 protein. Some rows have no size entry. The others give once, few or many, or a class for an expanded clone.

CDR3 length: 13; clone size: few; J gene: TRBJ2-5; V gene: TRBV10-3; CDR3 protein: AISLSGRGEETQY
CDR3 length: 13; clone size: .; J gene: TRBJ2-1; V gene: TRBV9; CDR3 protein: ASSTSGGPYNEQF
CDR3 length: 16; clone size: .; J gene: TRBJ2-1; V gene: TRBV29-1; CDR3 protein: SVRGRTGANGTNNEQF
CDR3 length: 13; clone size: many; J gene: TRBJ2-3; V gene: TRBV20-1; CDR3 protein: SARARLGFTDTQY
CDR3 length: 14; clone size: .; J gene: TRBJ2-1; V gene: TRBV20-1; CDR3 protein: SAMERGGLQNNEQF
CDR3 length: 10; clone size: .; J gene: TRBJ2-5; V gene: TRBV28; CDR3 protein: ASSLQLNEQY
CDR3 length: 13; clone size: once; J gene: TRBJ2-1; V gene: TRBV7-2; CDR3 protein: ASSLTFGLAGVQF
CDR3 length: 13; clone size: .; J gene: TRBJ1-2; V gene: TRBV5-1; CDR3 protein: ASSNRDRVRDGYT
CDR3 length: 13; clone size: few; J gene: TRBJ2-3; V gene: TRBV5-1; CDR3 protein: ASSLDLISTDTQY
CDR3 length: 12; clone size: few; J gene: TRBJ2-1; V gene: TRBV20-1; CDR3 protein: SAREGTTYNEQF
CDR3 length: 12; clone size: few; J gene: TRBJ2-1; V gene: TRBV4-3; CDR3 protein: ASSQDLTSNEQF
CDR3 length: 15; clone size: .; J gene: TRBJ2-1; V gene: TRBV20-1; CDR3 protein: SASPFLAGDYYNEQF
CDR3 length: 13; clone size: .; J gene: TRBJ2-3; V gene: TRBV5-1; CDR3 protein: ASAIGGKMTDTQY
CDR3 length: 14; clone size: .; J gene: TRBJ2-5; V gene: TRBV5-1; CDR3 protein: ASSSRTSGRGETQY
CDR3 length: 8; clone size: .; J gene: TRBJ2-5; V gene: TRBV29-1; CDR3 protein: VSPGDEQY
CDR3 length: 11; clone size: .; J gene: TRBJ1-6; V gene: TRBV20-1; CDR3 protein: SARGETHSPLH
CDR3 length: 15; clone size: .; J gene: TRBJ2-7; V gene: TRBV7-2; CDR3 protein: ASSLATSGKSVYEQY
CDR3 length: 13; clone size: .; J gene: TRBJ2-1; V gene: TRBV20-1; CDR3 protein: SARRGPGGANEQF
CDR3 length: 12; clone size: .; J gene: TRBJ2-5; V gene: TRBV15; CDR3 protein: ATSRDPAGETQY
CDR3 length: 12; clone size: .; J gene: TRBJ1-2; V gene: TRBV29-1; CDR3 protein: SVSQDRRTYGYT
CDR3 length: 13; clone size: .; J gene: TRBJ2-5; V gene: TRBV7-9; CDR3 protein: ASRKRTGEQSKQY
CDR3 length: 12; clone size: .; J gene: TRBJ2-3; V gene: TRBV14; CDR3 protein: ASSHVFSTDTQY
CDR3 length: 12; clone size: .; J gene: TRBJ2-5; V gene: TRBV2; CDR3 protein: ASSKGRPEETQY
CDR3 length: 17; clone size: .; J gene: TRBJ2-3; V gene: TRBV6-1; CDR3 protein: ASTNLPGLAARGTDTQY
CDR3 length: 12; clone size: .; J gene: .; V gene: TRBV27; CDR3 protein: ASSWRGLQETQY
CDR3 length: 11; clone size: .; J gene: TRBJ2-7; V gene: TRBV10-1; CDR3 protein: ASSPGQTHEQY
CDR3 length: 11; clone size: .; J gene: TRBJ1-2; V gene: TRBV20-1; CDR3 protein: SVRLQGQPGYT
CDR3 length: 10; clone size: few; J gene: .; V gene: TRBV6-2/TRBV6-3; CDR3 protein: ASRLNQETQY
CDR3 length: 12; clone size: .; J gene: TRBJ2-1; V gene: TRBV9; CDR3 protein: ASQKREGYDEQF
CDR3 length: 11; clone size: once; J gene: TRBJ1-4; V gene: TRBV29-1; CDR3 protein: SAAMGVDEKLF
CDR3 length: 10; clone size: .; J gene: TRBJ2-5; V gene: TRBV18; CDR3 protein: ASSPIEETQY
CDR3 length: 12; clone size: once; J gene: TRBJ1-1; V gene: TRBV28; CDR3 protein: ASSLPIMNTEAF
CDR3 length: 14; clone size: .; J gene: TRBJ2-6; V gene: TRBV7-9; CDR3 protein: ASSGDGSLGANVLT
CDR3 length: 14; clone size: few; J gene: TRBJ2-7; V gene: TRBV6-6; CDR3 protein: ASRTNLAGGPYEQY
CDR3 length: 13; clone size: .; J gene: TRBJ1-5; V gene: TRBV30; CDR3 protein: AWKWGGDSNQPQH
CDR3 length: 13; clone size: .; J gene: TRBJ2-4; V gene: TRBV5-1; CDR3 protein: ASSLGTSGPREQY
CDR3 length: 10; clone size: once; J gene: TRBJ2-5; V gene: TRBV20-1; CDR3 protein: SEKDLQETQY
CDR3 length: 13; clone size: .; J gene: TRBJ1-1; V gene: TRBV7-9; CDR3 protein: ASSSIGTGGTEAF
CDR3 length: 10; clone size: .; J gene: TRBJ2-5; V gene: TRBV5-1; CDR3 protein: ASSLELETQY
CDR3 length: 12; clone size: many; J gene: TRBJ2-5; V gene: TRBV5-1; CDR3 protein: ASSQGTAQETQY
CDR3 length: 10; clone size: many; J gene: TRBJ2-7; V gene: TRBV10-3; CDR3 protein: AISESTHEQY
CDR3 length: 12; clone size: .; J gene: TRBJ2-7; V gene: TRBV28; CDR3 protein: ASRGAGGLYEQY
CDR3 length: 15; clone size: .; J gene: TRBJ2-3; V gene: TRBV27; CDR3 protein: ASSHQAGRGEEDTQY
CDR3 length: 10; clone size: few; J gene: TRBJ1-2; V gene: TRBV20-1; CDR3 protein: SVKQGSYGYT
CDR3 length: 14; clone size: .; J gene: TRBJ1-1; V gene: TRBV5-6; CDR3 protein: ASSFLTYGPNTEAF
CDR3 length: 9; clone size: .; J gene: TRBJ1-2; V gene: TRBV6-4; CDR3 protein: ASAPQRGYT
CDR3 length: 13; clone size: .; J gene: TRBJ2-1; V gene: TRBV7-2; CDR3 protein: ASSRAGTPYNEQF
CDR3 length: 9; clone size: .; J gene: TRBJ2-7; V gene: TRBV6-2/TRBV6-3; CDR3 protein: ASSYPAEQY
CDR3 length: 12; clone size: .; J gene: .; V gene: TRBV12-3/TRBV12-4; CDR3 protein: ASSLVGTNYEQY
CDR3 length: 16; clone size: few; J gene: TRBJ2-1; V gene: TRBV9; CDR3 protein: ASSGASGLADSYNEQF
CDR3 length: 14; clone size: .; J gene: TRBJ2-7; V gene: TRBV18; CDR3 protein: ASSPSAQGGIDEQY
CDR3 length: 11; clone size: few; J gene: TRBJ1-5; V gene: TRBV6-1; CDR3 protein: ASSPDTNQPQH
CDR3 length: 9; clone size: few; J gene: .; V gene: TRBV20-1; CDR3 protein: SASHQETQY
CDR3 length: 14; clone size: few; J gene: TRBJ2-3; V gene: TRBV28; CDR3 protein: ASSPPGTGGRDTQY
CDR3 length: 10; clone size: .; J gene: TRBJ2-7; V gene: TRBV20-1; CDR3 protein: SAATGGYEQY
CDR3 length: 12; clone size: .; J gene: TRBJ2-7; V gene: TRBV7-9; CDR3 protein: ASEGDRVSSEQY
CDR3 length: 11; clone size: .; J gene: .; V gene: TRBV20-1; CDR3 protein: SAPYPGIYEQY
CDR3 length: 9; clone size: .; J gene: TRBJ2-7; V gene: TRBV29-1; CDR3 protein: SVVASYEQY
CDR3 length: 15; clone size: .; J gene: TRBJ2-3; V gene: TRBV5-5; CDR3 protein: ASSTRGTGGALDTQY
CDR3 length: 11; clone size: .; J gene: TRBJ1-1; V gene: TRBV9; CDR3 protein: ASSVERYTEAF